The source of this T cell receptor (beta chain) is a study of identical twins. Whole-study results and caveats: Interpretation of the results relied on cross-sectional statistical analysis and not on following the same donors. In beta out-of-frame sequences, the excess sharing between twins was weaker.

This CDR3 is built from 14 residues. V was clipped by 2 bases and J by 8 bases, with 15 bases between them. CDR1 MNHEY and CDR2 SMNVEV come from the germline V gene (reference sequence). Each cDNA held unique molecular identifiers, and template switching gave it a universal primer site. TCRdb fed the 5' RACE reads into MiXCR, producing one record per CDR3 protein. The sample holds about 290,000 distinct CDR3 sequences, over 8.5% seen once. Ten or more counts support this clonotype. Its target is not known. These same data were also listed under a study on yellow fever vaccine responses in identical twins. As reported in that work: Reportedly, twins showed a vaccine T cell response that looked partly convergent and partly personalized.

This TCR derives from a woman under 30 in good health. The sequenced material came from CD8+ T cells sorted from blood. The chain carries TRBV27 and TRBJ1-1, with D possibly being TRBD1 (6 bases). This CDR3 reads CASSLDGAGDEAFF. The DNA for the CDR3 is TGTGCCAGCAGTTTAGATGGGGCAGGGGACGAAGCTTTCTTT.